The clone carrying this T cell receptor (beta chain) was observed a handful of times. The target antigen is unknown. This specimen comes from a study of PD-L1 blockade in urothelial cancer. Study as a whole: Study patients had been treated with 0 to 3 previous chemotherapy regimens. Per blood sample, T cells had a median of roughly 150,000.

Germline V CDR1 and CDR2: SGHAT, FQNNGV. The CDR3 extends over 14 amino acids. The V gene lost 1 base and the J gene lost 2 bases, with 9 bases spanning the gap. This table comes from immunoSEQ multiplex PCR, and its TCRdb copy is limited to in-frame clones, with some not included. The table has some 23,000 clones, roughly 84% seen once; the top ten hold about 1.6%. Study observations and caveats: Lower pretreatment blood TCR clonality, under the median, predicted better survival, researchers reported. Tumor-associated TCR clones expanded more in blood at 3 weeks in patients with durable benefit.

Sample time point: peripheral blood 6 weeks after treatment start. The sample consisted of PBMCs, taken around atezolizumab (anti-PD-L1) treatment. This clonotype was sampled from a man in his 70s with urothelial cancer. The chain couples TRBV11-2 to TRBJ2-7, with D possibly matching TRBD2 (6 bases). In DNA, the CDR3 is TGTGCCAGCAGCTTAGGCGGGGTGACCTACGAGCAGTACTTC. Translated: CASSLGGVTYEQYF.